This T cell receptor beta chain was documented in a study of patients and donors after allogeneic stem cell transplantation. This clonotype came up once. MiXCR, applied by TCRdb to the RT-PCR reads, yields one record per CDR3 protein. Among about 40,000 distinct CDR3 sequences listed, under 35% were seen once. Trimming stripped 1 base from V and 6 bases from J, with 13 bases between. CDR1 and CDR2 from the germline V gene are DFQATT and SNEGSKA (reference sequence). The CDR3 spans 14 residues. Sequenced material: blood, either unsorted or a sorted T cell fraction (not recorded which). This receptor was identified in a human donor who was either an allogeneic HSCT recipient or a stem cell or donor lymphocyte infusion donor (not recorded which). It is not recorded whose cells these are; they may come from a transplant donor. V usage is TRBV20-1 and J usage is TRBJ2-1; maybe TRBD2 (6 bases). The CDR3 DNA reads TGCAGTGCTAGAGGACTTCGGGAGCGCAATGAGCAGTTCTTC. Its translation is CSARGLRERNEQFF.